Sequencing of this TCR beta chain was carried out in a study of long-term antiretroviral therapy in people with HIV. Study outcomes and limitations: HIV repertoires covered narrower CDR3 length ranges than controls did. Clones that had undergone expansion before ART dominated the repertoire at all time points.

The CDR3 extends over 13 amino acids. J gave up 5 bases and V 3 bases, and 3 bases lay outside the gene matches. From germline, CDR1 is SGHAT and CDR2 FQNNGV. In the United States, treatment was given to all participants with HIV. Concerning this clone: Its antigen remains unidentified.

The libraries were made with immunoSEQ v3.0 at survey level. TCRdb keeps only in-frame clones here, not all; method: immunoSEQ multiplex PCR. The sample yields over 20,000 clones, around four fifths seen once. The TCR originated in a man aged 40-49 years with HIV. The sample in question was unsorted PBMCs, obtained 1.6 years after starting antiretroviral therapy. The chain recombines TRBV11-2 with TRBJ1-1, with 7 nucleotides matching TRBD1. CDR3 nucleotides: TGTGCCAGCAGCTTGACAGGGAAGACTGAAGCTTTCTTT. This sequence encodes CASSLTGKTEAFF.